The sequence of this TCR beta chain was determined in a study of cytomegalovirus exposure and HLA in healthy donors. Broader study findings: Researchers catalogued some 160 TCR beta chains as cytomegalovirus-associated. Testing in vitro showed a few CMV-associated chains specific for CMV antigens. In a later analysis, productive TCRs from donors in an Asian-associated ancestry cluster reportedly carried fewer N-insertions than the cohort mean.

Details on this clone: Its target is unknown.

Vbeta (60) and Jbeta (13) primers were used in the PCR. TCRdb's copy holds only in-frame clones and misses some; the assay was immunoSEQ multiplex PCR. The data show approximately 110,000 clones, 73% seen once. The germline V gene has CDR1 SEHNR and CDR2 FQNEAQ (reference sequence). V lost 7 bases to trimming and J lost 4 bases, with 19 bases between them. The CDR3 loop spans 15 amino acids. This chain connects TRBV7-9 to TRBJ2-5; weak D call: TRBD2 (7 bases). The sequence came from a woman aged 25 to 39 in good health and CMV-seronegative. Input material: PBMCs. The CDR3 DNA follows: TGTGCCAGCACCCCGTTGGGGGGGGCACTAGAGACCCAGTACTTC. Its translation is CASTPLGGALETQYF.